A selection of T cell receptor beta chains follows, all from one sample in a study of shared clonotypes between healthy human individuals. Generated by immunoSEQ multiplex PCR, the TCRdb table keeps only in-frame clones and is missing some. This sample carries 700,000 to 950,000 clones, 96% of them seen once, and the ten largest clones take around 0.21%. The sample comprised naive CD8+ T cells sorted from blood. The receptors originated from a man aged 25 to 45 in good health. Both conserved end residues are part of each CDR3. D genes are given only for firm matches. Clone size appears in some rows only: once, few, many, or a class for an expanded clone.

cdr3_nt: TGCGCCAGCAGCCAAGACACGGGACAGGGGTTTTCGGGGACCCAGTACTTC
cdr3_aa: CASSQDTGQGFSGTQYF
cdr3_length: 17
clone_size: -
j_call: TRBJ2-5
d_call: TRBD1
v_call: TRBV4-1

cdr3_nt: TGTGCCAGCAAACCAGGGGTTACCGGGGAGCTGTTTTTT
cdr3_aa: CASKPGVTGELFF
cdr3_length: 13
clone_size: -
j_call: TRBJ2-2
d_call: -
v_call: TRBV2

cdr3_nt: TGTGCCAGCAGCTTAGCGGGCCTCCAAGACTATGGCTACACCTTC
cdr3_aa: CASSLAGLQDYGYTF
cdr3_length: 15
clone_size: few
j_call: TRBJ1-2
d_call: -
v_call: TRBV7-2

cdr3_nt: TGTGCCAGCAGTTTAGATAGTTTCACTGAAGCTTTCTTT
cdr3_aa: CASSLDSFTEAFF
cdr3_length: 13
clone_size: -
j_call: TRBJ1-1
d_call: -
v_call: TRBV27

cdr3_nt: TGTGCCAGCAGCAATTCTCGGACAGACAGCTCCTACAATGAGCAGTTCTTC
cdr3_aa: CASSNSRTDSSYNEQFF
cdr3_length: 17
clone_size: -
j_call: TRBJ2-1
d_call: -
v_call: TRBV21-1

cdr3_nt: TGTGCCAGCAGCCAAGGCTCAGGGGGCGTCTACGAGCAGTACTTC
cdr3_aa: CASSQGSGGVYEQYF
cdr3_length: 15
clone_size: -
j_call: TRBJ2-7
d_call: TRBD1
v_call: TRBV14

cdr3_nt: TGTGCCAGCAGCCCCCTGAGCTACGAGCAGTACTTC
cdr3_aa: CASSPLSYEQYF
cdr3_length: 12
clone_size: -
j_call: TRBJ2-7
d_call: -
v_call: TRBV5-5

cdr3_nt: TGTGCCAGCAGTAACCCGGGACAGTCATACGAGCAGTACTTC
cdr3_aa: CASSNPGQSYEQYF
cdr3_length: 14
clone_size: -
j_call: TRBJ2-7
d_call: TRBD1
v_call: TRBV6-6

cdr3_nt: TGTGCCAGCAGCTTTGGCTTAGGGGGCCAAGAGACCCAGTACTTC
cdr3_aa: CASSFGLGGQETQYF
cdr3_length: 15
clone_size: -
j_call: TRBJ2-5
d_call: -
v_call: TRBV5-4

cdr3_nt: TGCAGTGCTTTAAATGGTGACGAGCAGTACTTC
cdr3_aa: CSALNGDEQYF
cdr3_length: 11
clone_size: -
j_call: TRBJ2-7
d_call: -
v_call: TRBV20-1

cdr3_nt: TGTGCCAGCAGCCCCAGCAACCAGAGGAACACTGAAGCTTTCTTT
cdr3_aa: CASSPSNQRNTEAFF
cdr3_length: 15
clone_size: -
j_call: TRBJ1-1
d_call: -
v_call: TRBV5-6

cdr3_nt: TGTGCCAGCAGCTTAGAATTCGGACGCTACACAGATACGCAGTATTTT
cdr3_aa: CASSLEFGRYTDTQYF
cdr3_length: 16
clone_size: -
j_call: TRBJ2-3
d_call: -
v_call: TRBV7-2

cdr3_nt: TGCAGCGTTGAAGGTGGGGAAGGGAGCTCCTACAATGAGCAGTTCTTC
cdr3_aa: CSVEGGEGSSYNEQFF
cdr3_length: 16
clone_size: -
j_call: TRBJ2-1
d_call: -
v_call: TRBV29-1

cdr3_nt: TGTGCCAGCAACTTTTTGAGGGAGCAGGAAAAACTGTTTTTT
cdr3_aa: CASNFLREQEKLFF
cdr3_length: 14
clone_size: -
j_call: TRBJ1-4
d_call: -
v_call: TRBV28

cdr3_nt: TGTGCCAGTAGAACTGGAGATACGCAGTATTTT
cdr3_aa: CASRTGDTQYF
cdr3_length: 11
clone_size: once
j_call: TRBJ2-3
d_call: -
v_call: TRBV19

cdr3_nt: TGTGCCAGCAGTTCCGGACTAGCGGGATCGCTGGCCCATGAGCAGTTCTTC
cdr3_aa: CASSSGLAGSLAHEQFF
cdr3_length: 17
clone_size: -
j_call: TRBJ2-1
d_call: TRBD2
v_call: TRBV27

cdr3_nt: TGTGCCAGCAGCCGCCAACAGGGGAGGCAAGAGACCCAGTACTTC
cdr3_aa: CASSRQQGRQETQYF
cdr3_length: 15
clone_size: -
j_call: TRBJ2-5
d_call: -
v_call: TRBV28

cdr3_nt: TGCGCCAGCAGCCTCGACAGGACCTCTAACACTGAAGCTTTCTTT
cdr3_aa: CASSLDRTSNTEAFF
cdr3_length: 15
clone_size: once
j_call: TRBJ1-1
d_call: -
v_call: TRBV4-1